These T cell receptor beta chains were read from a single sample in a study of blood T cell repertoires in COVID-19. Sequenced by immunoSEQ multiplex PCR; TCRdb stores in-frame clones only, minus some. The sample includes 110,000 to 150,000 clones, 85% to 90% of them seen just once. Material: PBMCs or T cells enriched from blood (not recorded which). The source of these receptors is a man aged 55 to 70 who had recovered from COVID-19. CDR3s include the opening cysteine and the closing phenylalanine or tryptophan. D genes are given only for firm matches. Size tells how often a clone was seen (once, few, many) or the class of an expanded clone, and some rows leave it out.

clone_size: -; v_call: TRBV4-1; cdr3_length: 15; j_call: TRBJ2-1; d_call: TRBD2; cdr3_nt: TGCGCCAGCAGCCAACTAGCGGGCCCGGGAAATGAGCAGTTCTTC; cdr3_aa: CASSQLAGPGNEQFF
clone_size: -; v_call: TRBV4-1; cdr3_length: 18; j_call: TRBJ2-3; d_call: TRBD2; cdr3_nt: TGCGCCAGCAGCCTACTTTTCGGGACTAGCGGGGGTTTAGATACGCAGTATTTT; cdr3_aa: CASSLLFGTSGGLDTQYF
clone_size: -; v_call: TRBV7-9; cdr3_length: 14; j_call: TRBJ2-5; d_call: TRBD1; cdr3_nt: TGTGCCAGCAGCTTCTTGGGACAGGGTTGGGGCCAGTACTTC; cdr3_aa: CASSFLGQGWGQYF
clone_size: -; v_call: TRBV30; cdr3_length: 15; j_call: TRBJ2-3; d_call: -; cdr3_nt: TGTGCCTGGAGTGTACTACGTGTAGGGGAAGATACGCAGTATTTT; cdr3_aa: CAWSVLRVGEDTQYF
clone_size: -; v_call: TRBV12-5; cdr3_length: 12; j_call: TRBJ2-3; d_call: -; cdr3_nt: TGTGCTAGGGACACTAGCACAGATACGCAGTATTTT; cdr3_aa: CARDTSTDTQYF
clone_size: -; v_call: TRBV4-1; cdr3_length: 15; j_call: TRBJ2-3; d_call: -; cdr3_nt: TGCGCCAGCAGCCAAGTTTGGTCTAGCGCAGATACGCAGTATTTT; cdr3_aa: CASSQVWSSADTQYF
clone_size: -; v_call: TRBV3-1/TRBV3-2; cdr3_length: 13; j_call: TRBJ1-1; d_call: TRBD1; cdr3_nt: TGTGCCAGCAGCCAACAGGGGGCTTTTGAAGCTTTCTTT; cdr3_aa: CASSQQGAFEAFF
clone_size: once; v_call: TRBV7-3; cdr3_length: 14; j_call: TRBJ2-2; d_call: -; cdr3_nt: TGTGCCAGCAGCTTAAGAGGAAACACCGGGGAGCTGTTTTTT; cdr3_aa: CASSLRGNTGELFF
clone_size: -; v_call: TRBV9; cdr3_length: 12; j_call: TRBJ1-2; d_call: -; cdr3_nt: TGTGCCAGCAGCGTCGTTGGGGCTGGCTACACCTTC; cdr3_aa: CASSVVGAGYTF
clone_size: few; v_call: TRBV10-3; cdr3_length: 14; j_call: TRBJ2-1; d_call: TRBD1; cdr3_nt: TGTGCCATCAGTGAACAGGGGCCCCCCAATGAGCAGTTCTTC; cdr3_aa: CAISEQGPPNEQFF
clone_size: -; v_call: TRBV30; cdr3_length: 16; j_call: TRBJ2-7; d_call: TRBD2; cdr3_nt: TGTGCCTGGAGTGGAACAATAGCGGGAGGGCCCTACGAGCAGTACTTC; cdr3_aa: CAWSGTIAGGPYEQYF
clone_size: once; v_call: TRBV19; cdr3_length: 14; j_call: TRBJ2-1; d_call: -; cdr3_nt: TGTGCCAGTAGTATATTATCAGGGGCTAATGAGCAGTTCTTC; cdr3_aa: CASSILSGANEQFF
clone_size: once; v_call: TRBV28; cdr3_length: 14; j_call: TRBJ2-7; d_call: TRBD1; cdr3_nt: TGTGCCAGCGGGACAGGGCAGCACTCCTACGAGCAGTACTTC; cdr3_aa: CASGTGQHSYEQYF
clone_size: -; v_call: TRBV29-1; cdr3_length: 11; j_call: TRBJ2-1; d_call: -; cdr3_nt: TGCAGCGCCGAACAGGTTTGGGAGCAGTTCTTC; cdr3_aa: CSAEQVWEQFF
clone_size: -; v_call: TRBV7-9; cdr3_length: 16; j_call: TRBJ2-3; d_call: TRBD2; cdr3_nt: TGTGCCAGCAGCCCTTTGGCGGGGGGTATGACAGATACGCAGTATTTT; cdr3_aa: CASSPLAGGMTDTQYF
clone_size: once; v_call: TRBV30; cdr3_length: 14; j_call: TRBJ1-4; d_call: -; cdr3_nt: TGTGCCTGGAGTAGGCGGGGCTTCAATGAAAAACTGTTTTTT; cdr3_aa: CAWSRRGFNEKLFF
clone_size: -; v_call: TRBV28; cdr3_length: 14; j_call: TRBJ2-7; d_call: TRBD1; cdr3_nt: TGTGCCACCGGTCTGAGTAGGGGGCTGCACGAGCAGTACTTC; cdr3_aa: CATGLSRGLHEQYF
clone_size: -; v_call: TRBV7-9; cdr3_length: 13; j_call: TRBJ1-2; d_call: TRBD1; cdr3_nt: TGTGCCAGCAGCTTAAAACAGGGGAATGGCTACACCTTC; cdr3_aa: CASSLKQGNGYTF
clone_size: -; v_call: TRBV24-1; cdr3_length: 14; j_call: TRBJ2-7; d_call: TRBD1; cdr3_nt: TGTGCCACCAGTCCGGGACAGGGTAATTACGAGCAGTACTTC; cdr3_aa: CATSPGQGNYEQYF
clone_size: once; v_call: TRBV28; cdr3_length: 14; j_call: TRBJ1-4; d_call: -; cdr3_nt: TGTGCCAGCAGTCAACGGGCAGGGTATGAAAAACTGTTTTTT; cdr3_aa: CASSQRAGYEKLFF
clone_size: -; v_call: TRBV7-3; cdr3_length: 16; j_call: TRBJ2-3; d_call: TRBD1; cdr3_nt: TGTGCCAGCAGCTTAACAGGGACAGGGAGGGAAGATACGCAGTATTTT; cdr3_aa: CASSLTGTGREDTQYF
clone_size: -; v_call: TRBV27; cdr3_length: 18; j_call: TRBJ1-5; d_call: TRBD1; cdr3_nt: TGTGCCAGCAGTCAGACAGGGCCCGGGCCTTATAGCAATCAGCCCCAGCATTTT; cdr3_aa: CASSQTGPGPYSNQPQHF
clone_size: -; v_call: TRBV2; cdr3_length: 15; j_call: TRBJ1-6; d_call: TRBD1; cdr3_nt: TGTGCCAGCATTAGGGACAGCATCCTCAGGTCACCCCTCCACTTT; cdr3_aa: CASIRDSILRSPLHF
clone_size: -; v_call: TRBV5-1; cdr3_length: 17; j_call: TRBJ2-1; d_call: TRBD2; cdr3_nt: TGCGCCAGCAGCTTGGGGACTACTAGCGGGGTTTGGAATGAGCAGTTCTTC; cdr3_aa: CASSLGTTSGVWNEQFF
clone_size: -; v_call: TRBV2; cdr3_length: 15; j_call: TRBJ2-7; d_call: -; cdr3_nt: TGTGCCAGCAGTGAGGACTTTACAGGGAACCTCGAGCAGTACTTC; cdr3_aa: CASSEDFTGNLEQYF
clone_size: -; v_call: TRBV6-6; cdr3_length: 12; j_call: TRBJ2-2; d_call: -; cdr3_nt: TGTGCCAGCAGCCTCGGGACCGGGGAGCTGTTTTTT; cdr3_aa: CASSLGTGELFF
clone_size: -; v_call: TRBV5-5; cdr3_length: 15; j_call: TRBJ1-3; d_call: -; cdr3_nt: TGTGCCAGCAGCTTGGTGGCAGGGTGGAGAAACACCATATATTTT; cdr3_aa: CASSLVAGWRNTIYF
clone_size: -; v_call: TRBV18; cdr3_length: 15; j_call: TRBJ2-1; d_call: -; cdr3_nt: TGTGCCAGCTCACCTGGGTGGGGCGACGACAATGAGCAGTTCTTC; cdr3_aa: CASSPGWGDDNEQFF
clone_size: -; v_call: TRBV6-2/TRBV6-3; cdr3_length: 13; j_call: TRBJ2-7; d_call: -; cdr3_nt: TGTGCCAGCAGTTACTCGTTGGGGGGCGAGCAGTACTTC; cdr3_aa: CASSYSLGGEQYF
clone_size: -; v_call: TRBV7-9; cdr3_length: 15; j_call: TRBJ2-5; d_call: -; cdr3_nt: TGTGCCAGCAGCTTCGAGGATCCCCTTGGAGAGACCCAGTACTTC; cdr3_aa: CASSFEDPLGETQYF
clone_size: few; v_call: TRBV5-6; cdr3_length: 15; j_call: TRBJ1-5; d_call: TRBD1; cdr3_nt: TGTGCCAGCAGCTACCGGGACAGGGAAAATCAGCCCCAGCATTTT; cdr3_aa: CASSYRDRENQPQHF
clone_size: -; v_call: TRBV12-3/TRBV12-4; cdr3_length: 13; j_call: TRBJ2-7; d_call: -; cdr3_nt: TGTGCCAGCAGTCTATCCCTGCCGAACGAGCAGTACTTC; cdr3_aa: CASSLSLPNEQYF
clone_size: -; v_call: TRBV29-1; cdr3_length: 16; j_call: TRBJ2-1; d_call: TRBD2; cdr3_nt: TGCAGCGCCACCACTGCGGCGGGGGGGGACTACAATGAGCAGTTCTTC; cdr3_aa: CSATTAAGGDYNEQFF
clone_size: -; v_call: TRBV6-5; cdr3_length: 15; j_call: TRBJ2-2; d_call: -; cdr3_nt: TGTGCCAGCTCTCGGGGGAGGAATCGGGGCGGGGAGCTGTTTTTT; cdr3_aa: CASSRGRNRGGELFF
clone_size: -; v_call: TRBV6-5; cdr3_length: 11; j_call: TRBJ2-7; d_call: -; cdr3_nt: TGTGCCAGCAGTTACCTGGGAGTTAAGTTCTTC; cdr3_aa: CASSYLGVKFF
clone_size: -; v_call: TRBV9; cdr3_length: 13; j_call: TRBJ2-5; d_call: -; cdr3_nt: TGTGCCAGCAGCGTCTCCGGGTTAGAGACCCAGTACTTC; cdr3_aa: CASSVSGLETQYF
clone_size: -; v_call: TRBV2; cdr3_length: 13; j_call: TRBJ2-7; d_call: TRBD1; cdr3_nt: TGTGCCAGCAGTGAGGGACAGAAGTACGAGCAGTACTTC; cdr3_aa: CASSEGQKYEQYF
clone_size: -; v_call: TRBV27; cdr3_length: 14; j_call: TRBJ1-5; d_call: -; cdr3_nt: TGTGCCAGCAGCCTAGACAGGTACAATCAGCCCCAGCATTTT; cdr3_aa: CASSLDRYNQPQHF
clone_size: -; v_call: TRBV9; cdr3_length: 17; j_call: TRBJ2-5; d_call: TRBD2; cdr3_nt: TGTGCCAGCAGCGTAGGTGGGGGACTACCTGCCCAAGAGACCCAGTACTTC; cdr3_aa: CASSVGGGLPAQETQYF
clone_size: -; v_call: TRBV28; cdr3_length: 13; j_call: TRBJ2-1; d_call: -; cdr3_nt: TGTGCCAGCAAGTTATTAGAAGCCTCAAGCGAGTTCTTC; cdr3_aa: CASKLLEASSEFF
clone_size: -; v_call: TRBV7-6; cdr3_length: 20; j_call: TRBJ2-1; d_call: TRBD2; cdr3_nt: TGTGCCAGCAGCTTAGGCTTACTAGCGGGGGCATCCGGAATATTTAATGAGCAGTTCTTC; cdr3_aa: CASSLGLLAGASGIFNEQFF
clone_size: -; v_call: TRBV5-1; cdr3_length: 13; j_call: TRBJ1-1; d_call: TRBD1; cdr3_nt: TGCGCCAGCAGCTTTGGAGGGGACAGTGAAGCTTTCTTT; cdr3_aa: CASSFGGDSEAFF
clone_size: once; v_call: TRBV19; cdr3_length: 15; j_call: TRBJ2-1; d_call: TRBD2; cdr3_nt: TGTGCCAGTGGGGCGTTAGCGGGGACCAACAATGAGCAGTTCTTC; cdr3_aa: CASGALAGTNNEQFF
clone_size: once; v_call: TRBV6-5; cdr3_length: 14; j_call: TRBJ2-7; d_call: TRBD2; cdr3_nt: TGTGCCACACAATTAGGCGGGAGTATCTACGAGCAGTACTTC; cdr3_aa: CATQLGGSIYEQYF
clone_size: -; v_call: TRBV5-1; cdr3_length: 16; j_call: TRBJ1-2; d_call: TRBD1; cdr3_nt: TGCGCCAGCAGCTTGGCCTTGACAGGGGATAACTATGGCTACACCTTC; cdr3_aa: CASSLALTGDNYGYTF
clone_size: once; v_call: TRBV11-2; cdr3_length: 18; j_call: TRBJ2-1; d_call: -; cdr3_nt: TGTGCCAGCAGCTTATTGAGGGTTAGCGGAGGTTCCTACAATGAGCAGTTCTTC; cdr3_aa: CASSLLRVSGGSYNEQFF
clone_size: -; v_call: TRBV19; cdr3_length: 19; j_call: TRBJ2-2; d_call: TRBD1; cdr3_nt: TGTGCCAGTAGTATGGAGGGGACAGGCTCGGCCTCTGGCACCGGGGAGCTGTTTTTT; cdr3_aa: CASSMEGTGSASGTGELFF
clone_size: few; v_call: TRBV3-1/TRBV3-2; cdr3_length: 14; j_call: TRBJ1-3; d_call: -; cdr3_nt: TGTGCCAGCAGCCAACTAGACTCTGGAAACACCATATATTTT; cdr3_aa: CASSQLDSGNTIYF
clone_size: -; v_call: TRBV28; cdr3_length: 12; j_call: TRBJ1-5; d_call: -; cdr3_nt: TGTGCCAGCAGTTTATTCGGTCAGCCCCAGCATTTT; cdr3_aa: CASSLFGQPQHF
clone_size: -; v_call: TRBV4-1; cdr3_length: 16; j_call: TRBJ1-4; d_call: TRBD1; cdr3_nt: TGCGCCAGCAGCCAAGGTGGGGACAGAACTAATGAAAAACTGTTTTTT; cdr3_aa: CASSQGGDRTNEKLFF
clone_size: -; v_call: TRBV11-2; cdr3_length: 11; j_call: TRBJ2-1; d_call: -; cdr3_nt: TGTGCCAGCAGCTTGTCGGAGCGGCAGTTCTTC; cdr3_aa: CASSLSERQFF
clone_size: -; v_call: TRBV20-1; cdr3_length: 12; j_call: TRBJ2-2; d_call: TRBD1; cdr3_nt: TGCAGTGCTAGTCAGGGGGCCGGGGAGCTGTTTTTT; cdr3_aa: CSASQGAGELFF
clone_size: -; v_call: TRBV5-1; cdr3_length: 14; j_call: TRBJ2-5; d_call: -; cdr3_nt: TGCGCCAGCAGCTTTACTGACAGGCGGCAGACCCAGTACTTC; cdr3_aa: CASSFTDRRQTQYF
clone_size: -; v_call: TRBV15; cdr3_length: 15; j_call: TRBJ2-3; d_call: TRBD2; cdr3_nt: TGTGCCTCACAAGAAGCTAGCGGGAACACAGATACGCAGTATTTT; cdr3_aa: CASQEASGNTDTQYF
clone_size: -; v_call: TRBV6-1; cdr3_length: 15; j_call: TRBJ1-1; d_call: -; cdr3_nt: TGTGCCAGCAGTGAACTTCAGGGTCGGTACACTGAAGCTTTCTTT; cdr3_aa: CASSELQGRYTEAFF
clone_size: few; v_call: TRBV4-1; cdr3_length: 14; j_call: TRBJ2-2; d_call: TRBD1; cdr3_nt: TGCGCCAGCAGGGGACAGCGGAACACCGGGGAGCTGTTTTTT; cdr3_aa: CASRGQRNTGELFF
clone_size: -; v_call: TRBV29-1; cdr3_length: 15; j_call: TRBJ2-3; d_call: TRBD2; cdr3_nt: TGCAGCGTTGATGGGGCTAGCGGGAGCACAGATACGCAGTATTTT; cdr3_aa: CSVDGASGSTDTQYF